This paragraph covers one T cell receptor beta chain sequence. Its specific antigen is unknown. One base away there is no much larger clone; base qualities are not given. TCR beta CDR3 regions were amplified from RNA transcripts. For the first round of RT-PCR on the TCR CDR3, the HTBI primer set was used together with the Qiagen OneStep RT-PCR kit. Libraries were constructed in a second round of multiplex PCR, after which size selection and purification were carried out. Libraries were sequenced paired-end with 100 bp reads on an Illumina HiSeq2000. The study's own analysis went as follows. SOAPnuke was used to process the raw data, with reads discarded if the reads contained adapters or uncalled bases, had a mean Phred below 15, or lacked an exact constant-primer or identifier match. COPE v1.2.5 was used to merge high-quality paired reads, and clonotypes were defined as unique nucleotide sequences. MiTCR v1.1 was used to align clonotypes to the IMGT TRBV, TRBD and TRBJ reference segments. The analysis included only V-J combinations with a frequency above 0.0001, which together covered 99% to 99.2% of the repertoires. A TCS score was defined as the ratio between F50 (clonal expansion) and ExV (chaos), using BLOSUM62-based TCRdist between CDR3 peptides within each V-J. Welch's t-statistics and random forest reduced 500 to 650 V-J features to roughly 13, which were used in a naive Bayes classifier (R e1071). The public reads were run again by TCRdb, first through fastp at Q25 and then through MiXCR, and only productive beta chains were kept. Rows with a matching CDR3 protein are joined into one entry that keeps the most common DNA and genes. The V and J calls were determined by TCRdb, not by the authors. For this sample the table gives 500,000 to 550,000 distinct CDR3 sequences, of which just under 20% were detected only once. Over 45% of the sample is in the top ten clones.

The data were taken from a study of T cells in Graves' hyperthyroidism and ophthalmopathy (dated by TCRdb to about 2019). General notes on the study: Peripheral blood was sampled at the time of initial diagnosis, prior to any treatment. To identify distinguishing TCR V-J signatures, a discovery cohort of 90 to 100 patients was used, comprising 40 to 45 with Graves' ophthalmopathy and about 59 with stable Graves' hyperthyroidism. Prospective prediction of ophthalmopathy was tested in an independent validation cohort consisting of about 20 hyperthyroidism patients and around 16 patients who later progressed to ophthalmopathy. The 85 to 100 discovery patients were divided at random into training and test sets in a 7:3 ratio. The study also compared thyroid tissue and blood T-cell repertoires from five or six Graves' hyperthyroidism patients. After sampling, hyperthyroidism patients received methimazole starting at 30 mg daily, and ophthalmopathy patients received high-dose intravenous methylprednisolone. TCR Vbeta CDR3 sequencing of roughly 140 peripheral blood samples (fewer than 45 ophthalmopathy, roughly 72 hyperthyroidism and some 17 progressor patients) is reported in the paper. Overall study results and their limits: Sample size was not statistically predetermined, and investigators were not blinded to group allocation. In validation, progression to ophthalmopathy was predicted by the model with 70.59% sensitivity and roughly 76% specificity, a median of around 6.5 months before onset. A 13 V-J signature model separated ophthalmopathy from stable hyperthyroidism, with 87.88% sensitivity and roughly 82% specificity in cross-validation and 80%/75% in testing. Most expanded thyroid clonotypes (frequency above 0.001) were also detected in blood, a finding suggesting that blood repertoires may reflect thyroid immune responses.

The germline V gene (reference sequence) sets CDR1 to LNHNV and CDR2 to YYDKDF. Counted from cysteine to phenylalanine, this CDR3 has 14 amino acids. This entry keeps only the CDR3 DNA: 42 bases, framed from base 1. The trim is 0 bases for V and 6 bases for J, with a gap of 10 bases between the germline ends. Ophthalmopathy patients had moderately to severely active disease, Clinical Activity Score of at least 3, NOSPECS grade of at least 4, and duration under 3 months. Any patient with an uncontrolled infection, another autoimmune disease, pregnancy or lactation was excluded. Diagnoses were based on clinical symptoms, serum thyroxine and TRAb, thyroid ultrasound and orbital computed tomography. PBMCs were isolated from about 9.1 ml of fresh peripheral blood by Ficoll-Paque density gradient centrifugation. Trizol reagent was used to extract total RNA, and RNA quality was then checked on an Agilent 2100 Bioanalyzer.

Sequenced sample: blood. The chain is encoded by TRBV15 joined to TRBJ2-3, with an unclear D gene assignment. This TCR was sampled from a man aged 35-49 years with Graves' ophthalmopathy. In nucleotides, the sequence is TGTGCCACCAGCAGAGATCCGGGTGCGGATACGCAGTATTTT. Its protein product is CATSRDPGADTQYF.